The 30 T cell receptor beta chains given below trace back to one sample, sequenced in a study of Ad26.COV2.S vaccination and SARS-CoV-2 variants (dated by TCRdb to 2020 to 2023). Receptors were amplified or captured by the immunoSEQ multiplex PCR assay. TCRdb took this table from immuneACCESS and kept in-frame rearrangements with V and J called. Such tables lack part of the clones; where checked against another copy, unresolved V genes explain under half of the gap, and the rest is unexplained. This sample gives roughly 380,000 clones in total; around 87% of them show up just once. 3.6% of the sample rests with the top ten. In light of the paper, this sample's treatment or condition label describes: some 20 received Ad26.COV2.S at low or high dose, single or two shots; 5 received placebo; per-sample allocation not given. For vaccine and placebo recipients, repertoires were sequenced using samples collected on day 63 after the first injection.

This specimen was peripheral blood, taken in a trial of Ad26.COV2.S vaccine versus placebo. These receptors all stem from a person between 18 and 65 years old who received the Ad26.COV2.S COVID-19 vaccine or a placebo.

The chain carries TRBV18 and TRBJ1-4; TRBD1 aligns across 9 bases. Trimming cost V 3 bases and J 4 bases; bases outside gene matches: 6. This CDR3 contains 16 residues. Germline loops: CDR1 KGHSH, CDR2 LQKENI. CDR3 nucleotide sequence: TGTGCCAGCTCACCTTCCAGGACAGGGGTTAATGAAAAACTGTTTTTT. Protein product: CASSPSRTGVNEKLFF. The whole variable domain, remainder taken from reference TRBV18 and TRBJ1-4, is NAGVMQNPRHLVRRRGQEARLRCSPMKGHSHVYWYRQLPEEGLKFMVYLQKENIIDESGMPKERFSAEFPKEGPSILRIQQVVRGDSAAYFCASSPSRTGVNEKLFFGSGTQLSVL.

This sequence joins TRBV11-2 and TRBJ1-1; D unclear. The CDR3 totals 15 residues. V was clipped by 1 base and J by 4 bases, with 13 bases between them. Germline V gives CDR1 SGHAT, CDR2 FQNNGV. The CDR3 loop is CASSLAGWLGTEAFF. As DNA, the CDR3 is TGTGCCAGCAGCTTAGCGGGGTGGCTCGGCACTGAAGCTTTCTTT.

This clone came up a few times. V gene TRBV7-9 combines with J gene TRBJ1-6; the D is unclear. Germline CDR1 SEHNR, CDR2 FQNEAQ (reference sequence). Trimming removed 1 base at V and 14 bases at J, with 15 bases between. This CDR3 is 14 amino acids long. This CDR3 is CASSLGGSSFTLHF. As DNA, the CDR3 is TGTGCCAGCAGCTTAGGCGGGTCCAGTTTCACCCTCCACTTT.

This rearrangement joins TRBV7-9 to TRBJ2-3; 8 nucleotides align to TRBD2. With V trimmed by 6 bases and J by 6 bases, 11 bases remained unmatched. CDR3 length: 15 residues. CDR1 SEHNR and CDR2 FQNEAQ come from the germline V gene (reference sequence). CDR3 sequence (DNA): TGTGCCAGCAGACGCAGCGGGGGAGACTTGGATACGCAGTATTTT. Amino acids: CASRRSGGDLDTQYF.

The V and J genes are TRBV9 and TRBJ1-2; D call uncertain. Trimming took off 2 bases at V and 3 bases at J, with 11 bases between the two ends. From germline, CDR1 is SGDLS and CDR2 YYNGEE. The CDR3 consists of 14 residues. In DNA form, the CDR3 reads TGTGCCAGCAGCGTGGGGAAGGGATACTATGGCTACACCTTC. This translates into CASSVGKGYYGYTF.

The CDR3 DNA sequence: TGCGCCAGCAGCTTCGCTCTAACAGCATACAATGAGCAGTTCTTC. Protein product: CASSFALTAYNEQFF. The genes are TRBV5-1 and TRBJ2-1; no definite D call. CDR1 and CDR2 (germline): SGHRS, YFSETQ. V shed 2 bases and J shed 4 bases, with 13 bases lying between them. The CDR3 length is 15 residues. The full variable domain, with the rest looked up from reference TRBV5-1 and TRBJ2-1, is KAGVTQTPRYLIKTRGQQVTLSCSPISGHRSVSWYQQTPGQGLQFLFEYFSETQRNKGNFPGRFSGRQFSNSRSEMNVSTLELGDSALYLCASSFALTAYNEQFFGPGTRLTVL.

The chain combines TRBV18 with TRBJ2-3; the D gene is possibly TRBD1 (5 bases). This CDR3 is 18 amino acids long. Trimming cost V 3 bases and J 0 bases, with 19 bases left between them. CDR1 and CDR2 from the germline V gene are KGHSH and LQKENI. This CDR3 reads CASSPVIGTGASTDTQYF. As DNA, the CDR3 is TGTGCCAGCTCACCCGTTATAGGTACAGGAGCTAGCACAGATACGCAGTATTTT.

The CDR3 DNA follows: TGTGCCAGCTCACCTGGGACAGCTAACACTGAAGCTTTCTTT. Its translation is CASSPGTANTEAFF. The chain links TRBV18 to TRBJ1-1; TRBD1 aligns across 7 bases. The germline V gene has CDR1 KGHSH and CDR2 LQKENI. The CDR3 covers 14 residues. The junction had 3 bases not matched to a gene; V was cut back by 3 bases and J by 2 bases.

This CDR3 reads CASSQLFPYEQYF. The CDR3 DNA follows: TGTGCCAGCAGCCAACTCTTCCCCTACGAGCAGTACTTC. This chain joins TRBV3-1 (or the pseudogene TRBV3-2) and TRBJ2-7; D is uncertain. V was cut by 2 bases and J by 2 bases, with 7 bases left in between. Germline-derived CDR1 and CDR2 are LGHDT and YNNKEL (reference sequence). There are 13 residues in the CDR3.

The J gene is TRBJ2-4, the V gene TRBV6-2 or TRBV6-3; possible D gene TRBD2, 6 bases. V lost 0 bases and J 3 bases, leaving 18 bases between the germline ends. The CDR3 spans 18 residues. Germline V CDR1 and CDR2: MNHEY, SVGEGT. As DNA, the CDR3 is TGTGCCAGCAGTTACTCGAAAGATGTAGCGGCCAACAAAAACATTCAGTACTTC. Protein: CASSYSKDVAANKNIQYF.

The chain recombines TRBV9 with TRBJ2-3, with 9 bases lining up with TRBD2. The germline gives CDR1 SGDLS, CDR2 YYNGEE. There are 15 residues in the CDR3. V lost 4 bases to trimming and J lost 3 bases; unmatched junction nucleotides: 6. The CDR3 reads CASSSGTSYTDTQYF. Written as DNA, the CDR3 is TGTGCCAGCAGCTCCGGGACTAGCTATACAGATACGCAGTATTTT. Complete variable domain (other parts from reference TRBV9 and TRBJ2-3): DSGVTQTPKHLITATGQRVTLRCSPRSGDLSVYWYQQSLDQGLQFLIQYYNGEERAKGNILERFSAQQFPDLHSELNLSSLELGDSALYFCASSSGTSYTDTQYFGPGTRLTVL.

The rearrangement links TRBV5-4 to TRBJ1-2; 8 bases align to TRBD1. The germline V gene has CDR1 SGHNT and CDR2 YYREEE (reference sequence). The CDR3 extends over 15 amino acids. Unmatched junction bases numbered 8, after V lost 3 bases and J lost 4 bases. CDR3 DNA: TGTGCCAGCAGCTACGGACAGGGCGGGGGCTATGGCTACACCTTC. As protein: CASSYGQGGGYGYTF.

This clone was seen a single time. CDR3 nucleotide sequence: TGTGCCATCAGTGAAATAGAAAGAAAGCCGTACTTC. Protein sequence: CAISEIERKPYF. The chain combines TRBV10-3 with TRBJ2-7; D call uncertain. This CDR3 has 12 amino acids. V shed 3 bases and J shed 12 bases, with 15 bases lying between them. Germline loops: CDR1 ENHRY, CDR2 SYGVKD.

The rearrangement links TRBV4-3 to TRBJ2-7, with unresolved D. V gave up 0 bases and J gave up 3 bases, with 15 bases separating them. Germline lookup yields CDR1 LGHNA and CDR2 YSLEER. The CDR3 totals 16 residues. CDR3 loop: CASSQDFGVGLYEQYF. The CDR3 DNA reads TGCGCCAGCAGCCAAGATTTTGGGGTTGGTCTCTACGAGCAGTACTTC.

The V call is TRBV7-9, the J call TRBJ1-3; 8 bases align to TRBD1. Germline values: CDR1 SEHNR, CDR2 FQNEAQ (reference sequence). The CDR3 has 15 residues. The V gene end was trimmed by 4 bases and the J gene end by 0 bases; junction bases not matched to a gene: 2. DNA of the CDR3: TGTGCCAGCAGCTGGGGACAGGTCTCTGGAAACACCATATATTTT. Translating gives CASSWGQVSGNTIYF.

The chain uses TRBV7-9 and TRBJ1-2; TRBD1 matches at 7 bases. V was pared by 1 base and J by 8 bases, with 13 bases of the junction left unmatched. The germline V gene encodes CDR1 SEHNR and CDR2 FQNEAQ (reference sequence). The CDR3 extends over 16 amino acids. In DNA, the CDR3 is TGTGCCAGCAGCTTAGTGGGGACAGTGCGGTCTGGGGGCTACACCTTC. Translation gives CASSLVGTVRSGGYTF.

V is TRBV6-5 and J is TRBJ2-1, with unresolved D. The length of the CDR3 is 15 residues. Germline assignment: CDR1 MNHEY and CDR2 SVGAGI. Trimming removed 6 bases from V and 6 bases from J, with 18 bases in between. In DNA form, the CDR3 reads TGTGCCAGCAGCCCCCCCGGGCCCCGTCTCAATGAGCAGTTCTTC. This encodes CASSPPGPRLNEQFF.

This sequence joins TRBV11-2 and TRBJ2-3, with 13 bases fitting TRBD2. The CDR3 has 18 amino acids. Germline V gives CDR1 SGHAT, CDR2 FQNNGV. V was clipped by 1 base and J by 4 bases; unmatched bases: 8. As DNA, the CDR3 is TGTGCCAGCAGCTTAGGATCCACTAGCGGGGGGGCAGCAGATACGCAGTATTTT. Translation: CASSLGSTSGGAADTQYF.

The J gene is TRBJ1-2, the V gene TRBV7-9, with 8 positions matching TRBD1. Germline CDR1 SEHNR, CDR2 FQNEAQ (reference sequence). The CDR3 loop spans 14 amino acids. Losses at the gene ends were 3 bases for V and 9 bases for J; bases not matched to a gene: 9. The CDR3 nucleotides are TGTGCCAGCAGCTTGGGGCAGGGGGCGACGCGCTACACCTTC. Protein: CASSLGQGATRYTF. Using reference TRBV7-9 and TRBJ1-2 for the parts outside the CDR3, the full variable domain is DTGVSQNPRHKITKRGQNVTFRCDPISEHNRLYWYRQTLGQGPEFLTYFQNEAQLEKSRLLSDRFSAERPKGSFSTLEIQRTEQGDSAMYLCASSLGQGATRYTFGSGTRLTVV.

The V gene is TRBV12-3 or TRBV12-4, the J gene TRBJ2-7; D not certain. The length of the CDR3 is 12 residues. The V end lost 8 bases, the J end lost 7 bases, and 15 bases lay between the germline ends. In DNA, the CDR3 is TGTGCCAGCTGTGGCCGACCGGATGAGCAGTACTTC. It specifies CASCGRPDEQYF.

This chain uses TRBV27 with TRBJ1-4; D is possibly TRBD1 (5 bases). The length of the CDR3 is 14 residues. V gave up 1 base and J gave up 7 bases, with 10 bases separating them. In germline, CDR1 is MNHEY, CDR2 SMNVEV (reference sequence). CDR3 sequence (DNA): TGTGCCAGCAGTTTATATCTTGGGGGTGAAAAACTGTTTTTT. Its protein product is CASSLYLGGEKLFF. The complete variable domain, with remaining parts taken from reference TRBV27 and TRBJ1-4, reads EAQVTQNPRYLITVTGKKLTVTCSQNMNHEYMSWYRQDPGLGLRQIYYSMNVEVTDKGDVPEGYKVSRKEKRNFPLILESPSPNQTSLYFCASSLYLGGEKLFFGSGTQLSVL.

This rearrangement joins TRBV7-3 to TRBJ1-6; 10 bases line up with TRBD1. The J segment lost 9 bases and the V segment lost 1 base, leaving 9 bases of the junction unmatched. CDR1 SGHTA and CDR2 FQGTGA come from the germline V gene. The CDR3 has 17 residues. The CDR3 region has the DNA TGTGCCAGCAGCTTAATAGGACAGGGGGAGAGGGGTTCACCCCTCCACTTT. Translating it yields CASSLIGQGERGSPLHF.

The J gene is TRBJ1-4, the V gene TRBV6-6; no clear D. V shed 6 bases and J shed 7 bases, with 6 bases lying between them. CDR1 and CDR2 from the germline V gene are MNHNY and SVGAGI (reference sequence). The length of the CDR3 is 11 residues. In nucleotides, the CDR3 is TGTGCCAGCAGCGGAGCTGAAAAACTGTTTTTT. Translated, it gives CASSGAEKLFF.

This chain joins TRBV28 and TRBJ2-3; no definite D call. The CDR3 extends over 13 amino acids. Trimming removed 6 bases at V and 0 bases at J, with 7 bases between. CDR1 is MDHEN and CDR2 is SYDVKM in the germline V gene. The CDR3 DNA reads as TGTGCCAGCAGAGGTCATAGCACAGATACGCAGTATTTT. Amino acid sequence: CASRGHSTDTQYF.

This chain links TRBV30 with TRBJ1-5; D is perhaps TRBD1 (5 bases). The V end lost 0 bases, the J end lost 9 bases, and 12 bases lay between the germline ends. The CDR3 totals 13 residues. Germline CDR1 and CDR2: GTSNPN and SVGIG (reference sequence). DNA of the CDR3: TGTGCCTGGAGTGTACGGGGCGGGGGGCCCCAGCATTTT. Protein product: CAWSVRGGGPQHF.

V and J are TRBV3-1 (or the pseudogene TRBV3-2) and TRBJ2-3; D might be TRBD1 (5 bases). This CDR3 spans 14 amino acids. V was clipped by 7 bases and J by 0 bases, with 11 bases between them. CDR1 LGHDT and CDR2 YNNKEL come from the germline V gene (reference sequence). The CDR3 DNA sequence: TGTGCCAGCAAGTTGACAGTTAGCACAGATACGCAGTATTTT. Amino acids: CASKLTVSTDTQYF.

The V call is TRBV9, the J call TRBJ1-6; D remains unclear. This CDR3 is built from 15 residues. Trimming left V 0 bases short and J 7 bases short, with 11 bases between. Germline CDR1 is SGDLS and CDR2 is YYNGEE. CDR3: CASSVDGNNNSPLHF. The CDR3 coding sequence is TGTGCCAGCAGCGTAGACGGGAACAACAATTCACCCCTCCACTTT.

The CDR3 DNA reads as TGTGCCAGCAGCTTAAGGGCAGGGGCAGGGACTGGTTGGTCGGCCCAGTACTTC. Its protein product is CASSLRAGAGTGWSAQYF. The J gene is TRBJ2-5, the V gene TRBV7-2; D assignment may be TRBD1 or TRBD2 (6 bases each). The V end lost 2 bases, the J end lost 9 bases, and 28 bases lay between the germline ends. The CDR3 sequence is 18 residues long. CDR1 is SGHTA and CDR2 is FQGNSA in the germline V gene. Supplemented by reference TRBV7-2 and TRBJ2-5, the full variable domain reads GAGVSQSPSNKVTEKGKDVELRCDPISGHTALYWYRQSLGQGLEFLIYFQGNSAPDKSGLPSDRFSAERTGGSVSTLTIQRTQQEDSAVYLCASSLRAGAGTGWSAQYFGPGTRLLVL.

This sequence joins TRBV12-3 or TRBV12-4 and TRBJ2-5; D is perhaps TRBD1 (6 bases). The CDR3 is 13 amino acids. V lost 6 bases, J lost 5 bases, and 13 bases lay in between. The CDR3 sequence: CASRDSLRETQYF. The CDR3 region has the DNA TGTGCCAGCAGGGACAGCCTAAGGGAGACCCAGTACTTC.

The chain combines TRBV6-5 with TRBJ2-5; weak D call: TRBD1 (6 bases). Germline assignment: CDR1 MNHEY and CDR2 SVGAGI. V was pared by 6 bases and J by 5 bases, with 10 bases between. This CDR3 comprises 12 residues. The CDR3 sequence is CASSTGLETQYF. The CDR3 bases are TGTGCCAGCAGCACAGGGCTGGAGACCCAGTACTTC.